The entry below gives a single T cell receptor (beta chain) sequence along with its context. The antigen is not known. The data were taken from a study of identical twins. After template switching added a universal primer site, the resulting cDNA carried unique molecular identifiers. MiXCR was run by TCRdb on the 5' RACE reads, yielding one entry per CDR3 protein. The sample has about 240,000 distinct CDR3 sequences, 7% to 8.5% seen once. Germline CDR1 reads MGHRA; CDR2 reads YSYEKL. The CDR3 contains 14 residues. V was shortened by 3 bases and J by 4 bases, with 11 bases between the two germline ends. Whole-study results and caveats: Low generation-probability sequences were in excess among twin-shared out-of-frame alpha sequences.

This sample also belongs to another study, concerning yellow fever vaccine responses in identical twins. That paper notes: Vaccine T cell responses of twins reportedly seemed partly convergent and partly personalized.

The rearrangement joins TRBV4-1 to TRBJ2-3; no clear D. This receptor was identified in a woman younger than 35 in good health. The sample comprised CD8+ T cells sorted from blood. CDR3 loop: CASSQTFRADTQYF. CDR3 DNA sequence: TGCGCCAGCAGCCAGACCTTTCGGGCAGATACGCAGTATTTT.